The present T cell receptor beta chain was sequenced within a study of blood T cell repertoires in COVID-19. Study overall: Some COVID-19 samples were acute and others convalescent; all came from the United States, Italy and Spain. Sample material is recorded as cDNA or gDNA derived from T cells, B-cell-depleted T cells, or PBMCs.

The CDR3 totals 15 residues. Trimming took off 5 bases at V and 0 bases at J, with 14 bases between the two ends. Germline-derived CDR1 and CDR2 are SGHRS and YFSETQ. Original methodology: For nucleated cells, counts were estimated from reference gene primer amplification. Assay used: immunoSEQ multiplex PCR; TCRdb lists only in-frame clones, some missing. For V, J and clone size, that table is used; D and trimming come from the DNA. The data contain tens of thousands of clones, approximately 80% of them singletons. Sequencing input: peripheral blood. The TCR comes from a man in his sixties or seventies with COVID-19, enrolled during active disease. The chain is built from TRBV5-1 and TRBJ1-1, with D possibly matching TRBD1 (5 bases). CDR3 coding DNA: TGCGCCAGCAGACCTATGGGGGGGTTGAACACTGAAGCTTTCTTT. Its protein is CASRPMGGLNTEAFF. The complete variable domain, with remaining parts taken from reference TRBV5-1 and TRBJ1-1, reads KAGVTQTPRYLIKTRGQQVTLSCSPISGHRSVSWYQQTPGQGLQFLFEYFSETQRNKGNFPGRFSGRQFSNSRSEMNVSTLELGDSALYLCASRPMGGLNTEAFFGQGTRLTVV.